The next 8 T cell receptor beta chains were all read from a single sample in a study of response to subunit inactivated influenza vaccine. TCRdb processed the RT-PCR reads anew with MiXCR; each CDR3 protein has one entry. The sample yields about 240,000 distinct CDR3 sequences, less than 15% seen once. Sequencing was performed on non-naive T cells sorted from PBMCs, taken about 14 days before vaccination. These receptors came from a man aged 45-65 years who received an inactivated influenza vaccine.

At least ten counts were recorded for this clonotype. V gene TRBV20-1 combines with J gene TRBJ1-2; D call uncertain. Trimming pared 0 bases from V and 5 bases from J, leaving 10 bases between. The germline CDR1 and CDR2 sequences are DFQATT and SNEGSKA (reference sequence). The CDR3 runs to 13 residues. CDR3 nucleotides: TGCAGTGCTAGAGAGGGCGGAAGGTATGGCTACACCTTC. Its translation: CSAREGGRYGYTF.

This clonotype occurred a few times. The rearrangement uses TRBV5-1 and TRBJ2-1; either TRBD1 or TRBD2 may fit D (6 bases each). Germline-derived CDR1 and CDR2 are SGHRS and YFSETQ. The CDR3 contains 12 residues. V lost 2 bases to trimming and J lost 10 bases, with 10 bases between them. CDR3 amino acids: CASSFGGLEQFF. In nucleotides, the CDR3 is TGCGCCAGCAGCTTTGGGGGGCTGGAGCAGTTCTTC.

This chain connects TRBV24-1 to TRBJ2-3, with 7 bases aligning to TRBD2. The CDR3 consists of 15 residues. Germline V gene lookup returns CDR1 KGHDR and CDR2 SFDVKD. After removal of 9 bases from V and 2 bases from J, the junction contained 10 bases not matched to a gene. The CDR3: CATAWGGEPTDTQYF. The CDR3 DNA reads TGTGCCACCGCTTGGGGGGGAGAACCCACAGATACGCAGTATTTT.

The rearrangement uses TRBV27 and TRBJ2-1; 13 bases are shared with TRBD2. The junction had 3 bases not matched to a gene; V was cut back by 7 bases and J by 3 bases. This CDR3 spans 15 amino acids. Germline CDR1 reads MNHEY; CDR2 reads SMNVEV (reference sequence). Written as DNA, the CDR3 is TGTGCCAGCAAAAGACTAGCGGGAGGCTACAATGAGCAGTTCTTC. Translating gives CASKRLAGGYNEQFF.

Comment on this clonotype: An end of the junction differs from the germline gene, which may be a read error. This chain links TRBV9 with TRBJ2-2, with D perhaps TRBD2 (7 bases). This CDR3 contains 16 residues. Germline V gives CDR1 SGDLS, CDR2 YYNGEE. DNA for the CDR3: TGTGACAGCAGTCCTCGGGGGGACACGAACACCGGGGAGCTGTTTTTT. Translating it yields CDSSPRGDTNTGELFF.

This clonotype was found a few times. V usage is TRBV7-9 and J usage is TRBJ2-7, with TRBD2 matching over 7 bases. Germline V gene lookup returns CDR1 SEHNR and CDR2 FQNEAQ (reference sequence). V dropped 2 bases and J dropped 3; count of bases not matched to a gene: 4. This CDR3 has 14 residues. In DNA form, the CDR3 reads TGTGCCAGCAGCTTACTCAGCGGGAACTACGAGCAGTACTTC. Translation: CASSLLSGNYEQYF.

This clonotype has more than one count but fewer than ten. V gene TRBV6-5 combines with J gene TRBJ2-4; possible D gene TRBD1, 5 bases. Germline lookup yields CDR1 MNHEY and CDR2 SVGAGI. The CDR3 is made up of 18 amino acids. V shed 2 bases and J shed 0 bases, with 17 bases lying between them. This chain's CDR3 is CASSYLPRQYLAKNIQYF. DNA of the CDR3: TGTGCCAGCAGTTACCTCCCCCGACAGTACCTAGCCAAAAACATTCAGTACTTC.

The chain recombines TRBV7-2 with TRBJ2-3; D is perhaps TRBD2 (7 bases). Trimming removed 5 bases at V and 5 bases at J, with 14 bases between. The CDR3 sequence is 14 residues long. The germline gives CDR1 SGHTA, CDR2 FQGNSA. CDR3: CASSTHRGGDTQYF. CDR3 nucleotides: TGTGCCAGCAGCACGCATAGGGGGGGAGATACGCAGTATTTT.